The entry below gives a single T cell receptor beta chain sequence along with its context. What it recognizes is unknown. These data come from a study of T cell responses to AZD1222 COVID-19 vaccine. Study-wide background: Pooled samples include second doses given at about 4 or 12 weeks.

Study outcomes and limitations: Spike-specific TCR breadth and depth were elevated following two AZD1222 doses. White British ancestry dominated among donors, who included more females, and clonal diversity was possibly underestimated.

Only in-frame clones appear in the TCRdb table, and some are missing; sequencing was by immunoSEQ multiplex PCR. The sample has 150,000 to 200,000 clones; more than 80% are singletons. Germline V gene lookup returns CDR1 SGHTA and CDR2 FQGNSA. Losses at the gene ends were 5 bases for V and 5 bases for J; bases not matched to a gene: 12. CDR3 size: 17 residues. V is TRBV7-2 and J is TRBJ2-7; 13 nucleotides agree with TRBD2. The source of this sequence is an adult in good health. The sample here was peripheral blood, taken on day 0 of AZD1222 vaccination. The DNA of the CDR3 is TGTGCCAGCAGCCTGGGGGGACTAGCGGGACGCTTCCACGAGCAGTACTTC. It encodes CASSLGGLAGRFHEQYF.